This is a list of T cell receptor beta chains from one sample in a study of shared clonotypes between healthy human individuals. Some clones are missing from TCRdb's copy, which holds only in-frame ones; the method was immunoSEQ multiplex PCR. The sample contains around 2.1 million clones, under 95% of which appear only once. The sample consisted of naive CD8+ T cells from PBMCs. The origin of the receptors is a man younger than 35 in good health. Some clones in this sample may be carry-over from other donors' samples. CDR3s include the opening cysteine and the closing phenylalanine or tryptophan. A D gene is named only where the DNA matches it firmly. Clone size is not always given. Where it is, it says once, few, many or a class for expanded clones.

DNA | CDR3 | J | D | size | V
TGTGCCATCCTCCGACAGGGGGACACTGAAGCTTTCTTT | CAILRQGDTEAFF | TRBJ1-1 | TRBD1 | few | TRBV10-3
TGTGCCAGCAGTTTTAGCAGGGGCACTGAAGCTTTCTTT | CASSFSRGTEAFF | TRBJ1-1 | . | . | TRBV28
TGTGCCAGCAGTTTCGGGGGCAGTCATGAAAAACTGTTTTTT | CASSFGGSHEKLFF | TRBJ1-4 | . | . | TRBV27
TGTGCCAGCAGCATTCCTAGAGGCGGGAGAGGTTTTGGGGCCAACGTCCTGACTTTC | CASSIPRGGRGFGANVLTF | TRBJ2-6 | TRBD2 | . | TRBV7-3
TGTGCCAGCAGCCACATGGGGCCCCCATCCACAGATACGCAGTATTTT | CASSHMGPPSTDTQYF | TRBJ2-3 | . | . | TRBV9
TGCAGCGTGCGGGCCAGGAGTGAAGCTTTCTTT | CSVRARSEAFF | TRBJ1-1 | . | few | TRBV29-1
TGTGCCAGCAGCCTATCCAACAATGAGCAGTTCTTC | CASSLSNNEQFF | TRBJ2-1 | . | few | TRBV27
TGTGCCAGCAGTCAGCATGGGACCCTCAATGAGCAGTTCTTC | CASSQHGTLNEQFF | TRBJ2-1 | . | once | TRBV28
TGTGCCAGCAGCTTTGGTCCAGGGATCAACACCGGGGAGCTGTTTTTT | CASSFGPGINTGELFF | TRBJ2-2 | . | once | TRBV5-6
TGCGCCAGCAGCTTAATGGGACAGGGAACTTACGAGCAGTACTTC | CASSLMGQGTYEQYF | TRBJ2-7 | TRBD1 | . | TRBV5-1
TGTGCCAGCAGTTTCTCAACTTACAGGGGGGAGGAGACCCAGTACTTC | CASSFSTYRGEETQYF | TRBJ2-5 | TRBD1 | . | TRBV28
TGTGCCAGCAGCATAACGGACACCAATCAGCCCCAGCATTTT | CASSITDTNQPQHF | TRBJ1-5 | . | . | TRBV7-8
TGTGCCAGCAGCGCAGAACCCGGACTTATGAACACTGAAGCTTTCTTT | CASSAEPGLMNTEAFF | TRBJ1-1 | . | . | TRBV7-2